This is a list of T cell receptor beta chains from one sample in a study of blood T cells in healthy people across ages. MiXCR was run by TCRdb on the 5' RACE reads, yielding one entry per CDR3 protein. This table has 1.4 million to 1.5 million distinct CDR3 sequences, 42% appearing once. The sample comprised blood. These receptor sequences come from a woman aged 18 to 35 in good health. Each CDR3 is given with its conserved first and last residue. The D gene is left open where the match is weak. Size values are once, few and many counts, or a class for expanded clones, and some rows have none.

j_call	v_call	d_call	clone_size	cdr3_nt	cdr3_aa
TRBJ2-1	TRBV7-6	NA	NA	TGTGCCAGCAGCCCCTTGTTGGGTGAGCAGTTCTTC	CASSPLLGEQFF
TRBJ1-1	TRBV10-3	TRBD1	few	TGTGCCATCAGACAGGGGCAGAACACTGAAGCTTTCTTT	CAIRQGQNTEAFF
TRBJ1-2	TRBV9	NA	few	TGTGCCAGCAGCGCCCAAACAGGGTTTAGCTATGGCTACACCTTC	CASSAQTGFSYGYTF
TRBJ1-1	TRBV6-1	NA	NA	TGTGCCAGCAGTGATAAGGGACTGATCACTGAAGCTTTCTTT	CASSDKGLITEAFF
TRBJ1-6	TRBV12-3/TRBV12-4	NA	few	TGTGCCAGCAATGAGCTGGGGATGGATTCACCCCTCCACTTT	CASNELGMDSPLHF
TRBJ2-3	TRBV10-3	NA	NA	TGTGCCATCAAGGACGTTGGATCCCGCACAGATACGCAGTATTTT	CAIKDVGSRTDTQYF
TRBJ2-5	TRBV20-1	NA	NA	TGCAGTGCTAGAGGTTCCCACCAGGGGGAGACCCAGTACTTC	CSARGSHQGETQYF
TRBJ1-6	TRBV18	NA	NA	TGTGCCAGCTCACTTGGCAGAAACCTGGTGAATTCACCCCTCCACTTT	CASSLGRNLVNSPLHF
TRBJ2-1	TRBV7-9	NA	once	TGTGCCAGCAGCAACTCTCTTGGCGAGCAGTTCTTC	CASSNSLGEQFF
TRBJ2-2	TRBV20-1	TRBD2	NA	TGCAGTGCTAACCCGGGACTAGCGGGGGCGAAAAACACCGGGGAGCTGTTTTTT	CSANPGLAGAKNTGELFF
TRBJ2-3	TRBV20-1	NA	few	TGCAGTGCTTTCCATGGAGGGGTTTCCACAGATACGCAGTATTTT	CSAFHGGVSTDTQYF
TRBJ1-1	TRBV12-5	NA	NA	TGTGCTAGTGTTGGGAGGGTGAACACTGAAGCTTTCTTT	CASVGRVNTEAFF
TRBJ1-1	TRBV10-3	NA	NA	TGTGCCATCATAGTTGGGACTTTCTTT	CAIIVGTFF
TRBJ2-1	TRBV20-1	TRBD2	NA	TGCAGTGGGAGGGCGGGGGGCCACCATAAGCAGTTCTTC	CSGRAGGHHKQFF
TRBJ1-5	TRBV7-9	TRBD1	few	TGTGCCAGCAGCCTAACAGGGGCACGGCCCCAGCATTTT	CASSLTGARPQHF
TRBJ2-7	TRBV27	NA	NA	TGTGCCGGCAGCGCACAAAGCCCCTACGAGCAGTACTTC	CAGSAQSPYEQYF
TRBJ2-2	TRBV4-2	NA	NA	TGTGCCAGCAGCCAAGAGGGACGGGACACCGGGGAGCTGTTTTTT	CASSQEGRDTGELFF
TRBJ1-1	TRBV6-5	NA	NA	TGTGCCAGCAGTTCCCAGGGACACCTGGACACTGAAGCTTTCTTT	CASSSQGHLDTEAFF
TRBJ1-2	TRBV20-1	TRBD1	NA	TGCAGTGTCTTAACAGGGGGCAATGGCTACACCTTC	CSVLTGGNGYTF
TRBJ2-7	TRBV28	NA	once	TGTGCCAGCACGGAGGTCATTTACTCCTACGAGCAGTACTTC	CASTEVIYSYEQYF
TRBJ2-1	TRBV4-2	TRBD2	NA	TGTGCCAGCAGCCAGTCCCTAGCGGGGGGCCGGCAAGCGTTCTTC	CASSQSLAGGRQAFF
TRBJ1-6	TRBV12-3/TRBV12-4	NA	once	TGTGCCAGCAGGCAGCCCTTAAATAATTCACCCCTCCACTTT	CASRQPLNNSPLHF
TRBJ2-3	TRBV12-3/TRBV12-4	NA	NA	TGTGCCAGCAGTTTTGGCGCCCACACAGATACGCAGTATTTT	CASSFGAHTDTQYF
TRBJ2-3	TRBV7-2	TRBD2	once	TGTGCCAGCAGCCCTACTTGCGGGGGGTCAGATACGCAGTATTTT	CASSPTCGGSDTQYF
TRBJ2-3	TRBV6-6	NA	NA	TGTGCCAGCAGTTACCGGGGCGGGTCATCCGCAGATACGCAGTATTTT	CASSYRGGSSADTQYF
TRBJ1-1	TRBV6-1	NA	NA	TGTGCCAGCCCCAGCGACGGGGGGCGTATGTGGAACACTGAAGCTTTCTTT	CASPSDGGRMWNTEAFF
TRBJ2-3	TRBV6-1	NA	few	TGTGCCAGCAGTGGAATGACAGCTAGCACAGATACGCAGTATTTT	CASSGMTASTDTQYF
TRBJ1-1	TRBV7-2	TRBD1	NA	TGTGCCAGCAGCTCGGGACAGGGGGCCGGGGTGAGTGAAGCTTTCTTT	CASSSGQGAGVSEAFF
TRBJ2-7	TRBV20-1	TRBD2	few	TGCAGTGCTAATCTAGCGGGAGGTGCCAACGAGCAGTACTTC	CSANLAGGANEQYF
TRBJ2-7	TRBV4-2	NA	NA	TGTGCCAGCAGCCAACCTAAGGGCGATGAGCAGTACTTC	CASSQPKGDEQYF
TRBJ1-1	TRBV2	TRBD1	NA	TGTGCCAGCAGTACATGGACAGGGGATGAAGCTTTCTTT	CASSTWTGDEAFF
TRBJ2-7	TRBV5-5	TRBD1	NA	TGTGCCAGCAGCTTGGCTCCCCAGGGGGCAATCGAGCAGTACTTC	CASSLAPQGAIEQYF
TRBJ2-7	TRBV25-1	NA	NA	TGTGCCACCGGGGACAAAACCTACGAGCAGTACTTC	CATGDKTYEQYF
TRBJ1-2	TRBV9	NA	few	TGTGCCAGCAGCGTAGGATTGGATGGCTACACCTTC	CASSVGLDGYTF
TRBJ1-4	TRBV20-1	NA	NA	TGCAGTGCTAGGAACATGGGGGGCGAGGAGGAAAAACTGTTTTTT	CSARNMGGEEEKLFF
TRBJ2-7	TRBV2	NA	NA	TGTGCCAGCAGCTTTCGGCCGCGGGAGCAGTACTTC	CASSFRPREQYF
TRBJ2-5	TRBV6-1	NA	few	TGTGCCAGCAGCGGGACTCTCGAAGAGACCCAGTACTTC	CASSGTLEETQYF
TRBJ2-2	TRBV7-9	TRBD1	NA	TGTGCCAGCAGCTCGTTGACAGGGGATATGGTCGGGGAGCTGTTTTTT	CASSSLTGDMVGELFF
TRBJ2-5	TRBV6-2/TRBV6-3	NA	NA	TGTGCCAGCAGTGACCCCGTACAAGAGACCCAGTACTTC	CASSDPVQETQYF
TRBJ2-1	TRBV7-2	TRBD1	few	TGTGCCAGCAGCCCACGGGACAGGGATCATGAGCAGTTCTTC	CASSPRDRDHEQFF
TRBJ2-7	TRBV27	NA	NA	TGTGCCAGCAACGACTTGGGGCTAGCGAAATACGAGCAGTACTTC	CASNDLGLAKYEQYF
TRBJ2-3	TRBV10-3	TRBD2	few	TGTGCCATCAGTCCCCCCGTACTAGCGGGGAGTTCTAGCACAGATACGCAGTATTTT	CAISPPVLAGSSSTDTQYF
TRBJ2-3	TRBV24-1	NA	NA	TGTGCCACCAGTGATTTGGCGTCCGATACGCAGTATTTT	CATSDLASDTQYF
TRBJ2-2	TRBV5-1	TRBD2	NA	TGCGCCAGCAGACCGGATGGGCTAGCGGGAGACACCGGGGAGCTGTTTTTT	CASRPDGLAGDTGELFF
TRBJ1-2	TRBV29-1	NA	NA	TGCAGCGTTGAAGACTACAGGGCCCTGAGCTATGGCTACACCTTC	CSVEDYRALSYGYTF
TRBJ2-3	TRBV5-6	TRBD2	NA	TGTGCCAGCAGCGGAACTAGCGGGGGGGTGGCAGATACGCAGTATTTT	CASSGTSGGVADTQYF
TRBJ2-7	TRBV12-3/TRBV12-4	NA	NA	TGTACCAGCGGAGGGGGTTTCTCCTACGAGCAGTACTTC	CTSGGGFSYEQYF
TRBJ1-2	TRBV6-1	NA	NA	TGTGCCAGCAGGAAGGTCGAAGTCTATGGCTACACCTTC	CASRKVEVYGYTF
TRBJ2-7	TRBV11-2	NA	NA	TGTGCCAGCAGCTTATCCTACGGGAGTGCTCCCCACGAGCAGTACTTC	CASSLSYGSAPHEQYF
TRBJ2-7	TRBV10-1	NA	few	TGCGCCAGCACTAAATCCTACGAGCAGTACTTC	CASTKSYEQYF
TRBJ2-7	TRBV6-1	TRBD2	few	TGTGCCAGCAGTGAAGCTACCGTGGCGGGAGGCAACGAGCAGTACTTC	CASSEATVAGGNEQYF
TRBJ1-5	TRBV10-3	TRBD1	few	TGTGCCATCAGTGATTCAGGGGGAAACGAGCCCCAGCATTTT	CAISDSGGNEPQHF
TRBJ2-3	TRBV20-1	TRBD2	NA	TGCAGTGCTCTGGGCCGACTAGCGGGAGGGATGGATACGCAGTATTTT	CSALGRLAGGMDTQYF
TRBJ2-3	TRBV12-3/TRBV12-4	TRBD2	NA	TGTGCCAGCAGTACGGCCCGAGCGGGAGGAACAGATACGCAGTATTTT	CASSTARAGGTDTQYF
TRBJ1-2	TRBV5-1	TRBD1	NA	TGCGCCAGCAGCTTGGAACAGGGACAGCCGTATGGCTACACCTTC	CASSLEQGQPYGYTF